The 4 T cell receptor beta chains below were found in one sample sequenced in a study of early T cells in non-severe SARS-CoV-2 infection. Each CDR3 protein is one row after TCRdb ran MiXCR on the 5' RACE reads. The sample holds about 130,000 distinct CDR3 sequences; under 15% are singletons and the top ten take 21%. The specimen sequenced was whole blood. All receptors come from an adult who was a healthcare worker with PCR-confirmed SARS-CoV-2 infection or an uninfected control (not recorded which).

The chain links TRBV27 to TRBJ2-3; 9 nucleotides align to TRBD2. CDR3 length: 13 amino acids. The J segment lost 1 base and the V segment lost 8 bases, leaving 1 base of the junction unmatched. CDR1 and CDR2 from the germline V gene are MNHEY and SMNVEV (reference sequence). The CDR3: CASGLARTDTQYF. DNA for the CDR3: TGTGCCAGCGGACTAGCGCGCACAGATACGCAGTATTTT.

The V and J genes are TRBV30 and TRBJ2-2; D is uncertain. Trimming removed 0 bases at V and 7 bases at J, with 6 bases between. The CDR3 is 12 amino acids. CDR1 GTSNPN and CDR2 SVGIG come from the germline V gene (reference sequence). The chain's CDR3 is CAWSVVVGELFF. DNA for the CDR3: TGTGCCTGGAGTGTAGTCGTCGGGGAGCTGTTTTTT.

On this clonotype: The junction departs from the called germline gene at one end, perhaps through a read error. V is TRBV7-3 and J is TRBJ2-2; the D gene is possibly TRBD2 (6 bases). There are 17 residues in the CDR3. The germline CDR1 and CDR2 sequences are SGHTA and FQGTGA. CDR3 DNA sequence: TGTGCCTGCAGCTTATCCCCTGGCGGGGCGAACACCGGGGAGCTGTTTTTT. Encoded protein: CACSLSPGGANTGELFF.

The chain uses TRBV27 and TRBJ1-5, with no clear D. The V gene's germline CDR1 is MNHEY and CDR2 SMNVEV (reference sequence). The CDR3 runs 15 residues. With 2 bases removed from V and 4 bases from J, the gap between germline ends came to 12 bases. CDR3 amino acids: CASSLTPGTNQPQHF. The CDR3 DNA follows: TGTGCCAGCAGTTTAACCCCAGGTACAAATCAGCCCCAGCATTTT.